Presented here are 5 T cell receptor beta chains from one specimen sequenced in a study of cytomegalovirus exposure and HLA in healthy donors. A multiplex PCR was run with 60 Vbeta primers and 13 Jbeta primers. The repertoire was sequenced with immunoSEQ multiplex PCR; TCRdb's copy has only in-frame clones and lacks some. Of some 110,000 clones in the sample, 55% to 65% are singletons; the top ten hold 8.5% to 9.5%. Sequenced input: PBMCs. These receptors were obtained from a woman aged 40 to 50 in good health and CMV-seropositive.

This clone was seen more than once but under ten times. The V and J genes are TRBV12-5 and TRBJ2-7; 15 nucleotides line up with TRBD2. CDR3 length: 14 residues. Germline CDR1 reads LGHNT; CDR2 reads FRNRAP. V trimming: 3 bases; J trimming: 9 bases; junction bases outside the gene matches: 3. This CDR3 is CASGLGTSGRRQYF. DNA for the CDR3: TGTGCTAGTGGTTTAGGGACTAGCGGGAGGCGGCAGTACTTC.

V usage is TRBV19 and J usage is TRBJ1-5, with a tentative D call TRBD1 (6 bases). Germline V gene lookup returns CDR1 LNHDA and CDR2 SQIVND (reference sequence). CDR3 length: 19 amino acids. V lost 2 bases to trimming and J lost 0 bases, with 20 bases between them. The DNA of the CDR3 is TGTGCCAGTAGTATATTCAAGGGACAAATCCCCAATAGCAATCAGCCCCAGCATTTT. It translates to CASSIFKGQIPNSNQPQHF.

This clone showed up just once. The chain joins TRBV27 to TRBJ2-1; TRBD2 might be the D (6 bases). Germline V gene lookup returns CDR1 MNHEY and CDR2 SMNVEV (reference sequence). The CDR3 consists of 14 residues. Trimming stripped 6 bases from V and 0 bases from J, with 9 bases between. The CDR3 protein is CASRGGASYNEQFF. CDR3 DNA: TGTGCCAGCAGGGGCGGGGCCTCCTACAATGAGCAGTTCTTC.

The chain is built from TRBV18 and TRBJ2-3, with unresolved D. There are 13 residues in the CDR3. Trimming took 2 bases from V and 7 from J, leaving 10 bases between them. Germline lookup yields CDR1 KGHSH and CDR2 LQKENI. Here the CDR3 reads CASSPGEDNTQYF. The CDR3 DNA reads TGTGCCAGCTCACCAGGAGAGGATAATACGCAGTATTTT.

A single count supports this clone. CDR3 DNA sequence: TGCGCCAGCAGCCAAGGGCCTAGCGGGACGGGAGATGAGCAGTTCTTC. Translated, it gives CASSQGPSGTGDEQFF. The genes are TRBV4-3 and TRBJ2-1, with 9 bases fitting TRBD2. The junction had 9 bases not matched to a gene; V was cut back by 1 base and J by 8 bases. Germline assignment: CDR1 LGHNA and CDR2 YSLEER. The CDR3 contains 16 residues.